A single count supports the clone carrying this T cell receptor (beta chain). This sample is drawn from a study of blood T cell repertoires in COVID-19. The V gene's germline CDR1 is SGDLS and CDR2 YYNGEE. Losses at the gene ends were 0 bases for V and 5 bases for J; bases not matched to a gene: 4. The CDR3 has 14 residues. Profiled with immunoSEQ multiplex PCR; TCRdb holds only in-frame clones, not every one. The sample comprises roughly 260,000 clones, 88% of which are singletons, and around 10% rests with the top ten. Patients from Seattle were sampled longitudinally, starting during active infection.

The sequence was obtained from a woman aged 30 to 39 with COVID-19, enrolled during active disease. The gene calls are TRBV9 and TRBJ1-2, with 7 bases aligning to TRBD1. The sequencing input was peripheral blood. DNA for the CDR3: TGTGCCAGCAGCGTAGCAGGGGGAAGTTATGGCTACACCTTC. As protein: CASSVAGGSYGYTF. Using reference TRBV9 and TRBJ1-2 for the parts outside the CDR3, the full variable domain is DSGVTQTPKHLITATGQRVTLRCSPRSGDLSVYWYQQSLDQGLQFLIQYYNGEERAKGNILERFSAQQFPDLHSELNLSSLELGDSALYFCASSVAGGSYGYTFGSGTRLTVV.